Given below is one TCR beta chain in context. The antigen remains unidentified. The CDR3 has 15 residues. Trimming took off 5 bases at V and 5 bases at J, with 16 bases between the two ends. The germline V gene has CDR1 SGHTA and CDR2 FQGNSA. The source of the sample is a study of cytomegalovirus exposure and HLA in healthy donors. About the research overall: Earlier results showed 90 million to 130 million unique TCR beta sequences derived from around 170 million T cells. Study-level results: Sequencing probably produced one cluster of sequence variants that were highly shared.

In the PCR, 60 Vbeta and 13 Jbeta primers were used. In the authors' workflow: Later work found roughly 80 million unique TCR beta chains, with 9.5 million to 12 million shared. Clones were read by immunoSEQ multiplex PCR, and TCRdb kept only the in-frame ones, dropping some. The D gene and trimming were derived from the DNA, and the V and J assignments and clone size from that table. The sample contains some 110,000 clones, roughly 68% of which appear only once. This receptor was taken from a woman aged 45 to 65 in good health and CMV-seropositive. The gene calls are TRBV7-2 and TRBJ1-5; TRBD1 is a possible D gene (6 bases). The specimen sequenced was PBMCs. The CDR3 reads CASSPFGQNDQPQHF. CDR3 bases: TGTGCCAGCAGCCCCTTTGGACAGAATGATCAGCCCCAGCATTTT.